This TCR beta chain came from a study of T-cell memory formation after mild COVID-19. This clonotype came up a few times. In TCRdb, the 5' RACE reads were re-called with MiXCR into one record per CDR3 protein. Of hundreds of thousands of distinct CDR3 sequences in the sample, approximately 20% are singletons; the top ten hold 9.5% to 15%. This TCR derives from an adult woman who had mild COVID-19 (a few samples of this study predate the infection). Cell type and time point are not known. Sequencing used PBMCs or a T cell subset sorted from them (not recorded which).

CDR3 nucleotides: TGTGCCAGCAGCCCCCCCCCGGCGGAAACTACCTACGAGCAGTACTTC. Translating it yields CASSPPPAETTYEQYF. The chain couples TRBV7-6 to TRBJ2-7, with D hard to call. The V gene lost 5 bases and the J gene lost 2 bases, with 19 bases spanning the gap. This CDR3 is built from 16 residues. CDR1 is SGHVS, CDR2 FNYEAQ, per germline. The variable domain in full, with the rest retrieved from reference TRBV7-6 and TRBJ2-7, is GAGVSQSPRYKVTKRGQDVALRCDPISGHVSLYWYRQALGQGPEFLTYFNYEAQQDKSGLPNDRFSAERPEGSISTLTIQRTEQRDSAMYRCASSPPPAETTYEQYFGPGTRLTVT.